This T cell receptor beta chain was observed in a study of beta chain features in type 1 diabetes. Of the isolated RNA, all was reverse transcribed, and so the sequenced material was expressed TCRB transcripts. Measured with immunoSEQ multiplex PCR; TCRdb has only the in-frame clones, and not every one. The sample has about 130,000 clones; roughly a tenth are singletons. The CDR3 consists of 14 residues. Between the trimmed V and J ends, which lost 1 base and 5 bases, there was a span of 11 bases. Germline V lookup: CDR1 LNHNV, CDR2 YYDKDF (reference sequence). Points from the study as a whole: When Type 1 diabetes patients were examined, their TCRB CDR3s proved moderately but significantly shorter in all four CD4+ subsets. Unsettled here was the matter of whether HLA type influences TCRB rearrangement.

The table lists this clone with a few counts. The antigen is not known. The TCR originated in a man between 18 and 29 years old in good health. The chain uses TRBV15 and TRBJ2-5, with D possibly matching TRBD2 (6 bases). The sequencing sample was made of central memory CD4+ T cells from blood. CDR3 amino acids: CATSRVGGVETQYF. The CDR3 DNA sequence: TGTGCCACCAGCAGAGTCGGAGGGGTCGAGACCCAGTACTTC.